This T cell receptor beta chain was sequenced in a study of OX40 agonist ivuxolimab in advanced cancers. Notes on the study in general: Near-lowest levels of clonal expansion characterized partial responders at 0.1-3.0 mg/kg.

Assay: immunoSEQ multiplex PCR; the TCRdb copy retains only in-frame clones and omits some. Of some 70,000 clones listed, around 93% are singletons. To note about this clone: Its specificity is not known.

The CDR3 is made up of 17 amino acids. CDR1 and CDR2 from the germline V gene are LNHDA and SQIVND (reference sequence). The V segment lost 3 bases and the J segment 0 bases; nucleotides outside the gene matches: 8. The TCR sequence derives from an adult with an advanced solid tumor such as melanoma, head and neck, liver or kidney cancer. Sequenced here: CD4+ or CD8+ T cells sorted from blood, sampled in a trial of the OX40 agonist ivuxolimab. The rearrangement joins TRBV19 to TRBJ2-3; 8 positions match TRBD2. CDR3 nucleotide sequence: TGTGCCAGTAGTATTGGCCTAGCGGGTTCTAGCACAGATACGCAGTATTTT. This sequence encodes CASSIGLAGSSTDTQYF.